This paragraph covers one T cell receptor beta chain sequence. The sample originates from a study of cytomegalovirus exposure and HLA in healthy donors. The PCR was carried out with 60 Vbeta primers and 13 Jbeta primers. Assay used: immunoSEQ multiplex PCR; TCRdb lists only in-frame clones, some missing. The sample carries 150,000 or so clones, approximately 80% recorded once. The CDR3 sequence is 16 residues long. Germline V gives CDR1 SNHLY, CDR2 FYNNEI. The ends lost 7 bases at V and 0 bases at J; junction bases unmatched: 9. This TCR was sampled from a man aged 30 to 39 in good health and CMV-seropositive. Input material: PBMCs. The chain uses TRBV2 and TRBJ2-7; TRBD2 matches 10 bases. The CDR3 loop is CASISLAGINSYEQYF. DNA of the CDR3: TGTGCCAGCATTTCACTAGCGGGGATCAACTCCTACGAGCAGTACTTC.